The clone carrying this T cell receptor (beta chain) is a singleton in its sample. Its antigen is currently unknown. Time point of the sample: pretreatment peripheral blood. This entry belongs to a study of PD-L1 blockade in urothelial cancer. At the level of the study: The median number of T cells present in blood samples was roughly 140,000. Study-wide results and caveats: A below-median TCR clonality in blood before treatment predicted better survival.

V shed 7 bases and J shed 0 bases, with 17 bases lying between them. The CDR3 covers 16 residues. Germline loops: CDR1 LNHDA, CDR2 SQIVND (reference sequence). What went into each PCR as a spike was synthetic TCR analog templates. The method was immunoSEQ multiplex PCR; TCRdb's version includes in-frame clones alone and lacks a portion of them. The sample lists roughly 54,000 clones, 87% occurring once. The TCR comes from a woman in her sixties with urothelial cancer. The sample was PBMCs, taken around atezolizumab (anti-PD-L1) treatment. The J gene is TRBJ2-3, the V gene TRBV19, with no clear D. The CDR3 region is CASTPYGAGSTDTQYF. Here the CDR3 DNA reads TGTGCCAGTACCCCTTACGGAGCTGGAAGCACAGATACGCAGTATTTT.